These 22 T cell receptor beta chains were sequenced from one sample in a study of response to subunit inactivated influenza vaccine. TCRdb reanalysed the RT-PCR reads using MiXCR and keeps one entry per CDR3 protein. The profile shows hundreds of thousands of distinct CDR3 sequences, around 18% of them singletons. The input for sequencing was PBMCs from blood, taken roughly 5 days after vaccination. The receptor set was obtained from a man between 50 and 59 years old who received an inactivated influenza vaccine.

This sequence joins TRBV24-1 and TRBJ2-1; TRBD1 might be the D (5 bases). V was clipped by 3 bases and J by 3 bases, with 14 bases between them. Germline assignment: CDR1 KGHDR and CDR2 SFDVKD. The CDR3 spans 16 residues. The CDR3 DNA reads TGTGCCACCAGTGATCACAGGAAAGGCTACTACAATGAGCAGTTCTTC. This codes for CATSDHRKGYYNEQFF.

This clonotype came up a few times. J is TRBJ2-1 and V is TRBV20-1, with TRBD1 matching 11 bases. Germline CDR1 and CDR2: DFQATT and SNEGSKA (reference sequence). Germline trimming cut 3 bases from V and 3 bases from J; bases unmatched to any gene: 4. CDR3 length: 15 residues. CDR3 loop: CSASTGTGGYNEQFF. In DNA form, the CDR3 reads TGCAGTGCTAGTACCGGGACAGGGGGCTACAATGAGCAGTTCTTC.

This clonotype was observed a few times. This chain joins TRBV27 and TRBJ2-3; possible D gene TRBD2, 7 bases. Trimming left V 5 bases short and J 0 bases short, with 24 bases between. CDR3 length: 19 amino acids. Germline V gives CDR1 MNHEY, CDR2 SMNVEV (reference sequence). The CDR3 DNA is TGTGCCAGCAGTATCGGGGGGCCTCTTCTTTACTCTAGCACAGATACGCAGTATTTT. It codes for CASSIGGPLLYSSTDTQYF.

This clonotype was observed a few times. The rearrangement links TRBV15 to TRBJ1-2; TRBD1 matches at 8 bases. This CDR3 has 15 residues. The V gene end was trimmed by 1 base and the J gene end by 4 bases; junction bases not matched to a gene: 5. Germline values: CDR1 LNHNV, CDR2 YYDKDF (reference sequence). The CDR3 coding sequence is TGTGCCACCAGCAGAGGACGGACAGGGATCTATGGCTACACCTTC. Its protein product is CATSRGRTGIYGYTF.

The rearrangement uses TRBV28 and TRBJ2-3; D might be TRBD2 (7 bases). This CDR3 spans 15 amino acids. In germline, CDR1 is MDHEN, CDR2 SYDVKM. Trimming removed 7 bases from V and 1 base from J, with 15 bases in between. DNA of the CDR3: TGTGCCAGCATTGGGGGGGGGCTTGGCACAGATACGCAGTATTTT. Protein: CASIGGGLGTDTQYF.

The genes are TRBV30 and TRBJ2-3, with a possible D match to TRBD2 (7 bases). V was shortened by 7 bases and J by 8 bases, with 19 bases between the two germline ends. This CDR3 has 13 amino acids. CDR1 is GTSNPN, CDR2 SVGIG, per germline (reference sequence). CDR3 sequence reads: CASTSGGAGTQYF. DNA for the CDR3: TGTGCCTCTACTAGTGGGGGGGCCGGTACGCAGTATTTT.

Remarks on this clonotype: The junction departs from germline at one end; a sequencing error may be responsible. The gene calls are TRBV12-3 or TRBV12-4 and TRBJ2-7; D unclear. The CDR3 loop spans 14 amino acids. CDR3: CASSLIGKTYDQYF. DNA of the CDR3: TGTGCCAGCAGTTTAATTGGGAAGACCTACGACCAGTACTTC.

This clonotype was counted a few times. This sequence joins TRBV12-3 or TRBV12-4 and TRBJ2-3; 7 bases are a match to TRBD1. There are 15 residues in the CDR3. Trimming took 4 bases from V and 5 from J; bases not matched to a gene: 9. The CDR3 loop reads CASSSPLDREDTQYF. Written as DNA, the CDR3 is TGTGCCAGCAGTTCGCCCCTCGACAGGGAAGATACGCAGTATTTT.

This clonotype was observed a few times. The chain carries TRBV20-1 and TRBJ2-1; 7 bases agree with TRBD2. The CDR3 has 16 residues. The junction had 17 bases not matched to a gene; V was cut back by 5 bases and J by 7 bases. Germline values: CDR1 DFQATT, CDR2 SNEGSKA (reference sequence). The chain's CDR3 is CSAPHFGGVPPNEQFF. DNA for the CDR3: TGCAGTGCTCCTCACTTTGGGGGGGTACCTCCGAATGAGCAGTTCTTC.

This clonotype was observed many times. This chain's CDR3 is CASSFQDTQYF. DNA for the CDR3: TGTGCCAGCAGTTTTCAGGATACGCAGTATTTT. The chain links TRBV28 to TRBJ2-3; D gene ambiguous. Germline loops: CDR1 MDHEN, CDR2 SYDVKM. The CDR3 length is 11 residues. V lost 3 bases and J 6 bases, leaving 4 bases between the germline ends.

The V gene is TRBV20-1, the J gene TRBJ1-5; no reliable D call. The germline V and J ends were trimmed by 5 bases and 4 bases, with 12 bases remaining between them. The CDR3 consists of 13 residues. Germline V CDR1 and CDR2: DFQATT, SNEGSKA (reference sequence). This chain's CDR3 is CSALDGPNQPQHF. The CDR3 DNA sequence: TGCAGTGCTCTGGATGGGCCTAATCAGCCCCAGCATTTT.

This clonotype was picked up a small number of times. J is TRBJ1-2 and V is TRBV24-1, with D uncertain. From germline, CDR1 is KGHDR and CDR2 SFDVKD. Trimming stripped 2 bases from V and 0 bases from J, with 18 bases between. The CDR3 has 18 residues. CDR3 protein: CATSDSRRKDGANYGYTF. CDR3 nucleotides: TGTGCCACCAGTGATTCCAGGAGGAAGGATGGGGCTAACTATGGCTACACCTTC.

The CDR3 spells CASSAPRGTGQYEQYF. DNA for the CDR3: TGTGCCAGCAGTGCTCCAAGGGGGACAGGGCAATACGAGCAGTACTTC. The chain has TRBV6-1 and TRBJ2-7, with 9 bases aligning to TRBD1. The CDR3 consists of 16 residues. V was pared by 4 bases and J by 4 bases, with 11 bases of the junction left unmatched. Looked up from germline, CDR1 is MNHNS and CDR2 is SASEGT.

Many counts were recorded for this clonotype. J is TRBJ2-7 and V is TRBV5-6; D is possibly TRBD1 (6 bases). Trimming took 0 bases from V and 2 from J, leaving 9 bases between them. CDR3 length: 14 amino acids. Germline loops: CDR1 SGHDT, CDR2 YYEEEE. The CDR3 bases are TGTGCCAGCAGCTTGGGGACAGCGACCTACGAGCAGTACTTC. Translated, it gives CASSLGTATYEQYF.

This clonotype was counted a few times. This chain joins TRBV15 and TRBJ1-1; TRBD1 matches 7 bases. This CDR3 is 14 amino acids long. Trimming removed 3 bases from V and 1 base from J; junction bases left unmatched: 2. Germline V gene lookup returns CDR1 LNHNV and CDR2 YYDKDF (reference sequence). The CDR3 reads CATSSEGANTEAFF. DNA for the CDR3: TGTGCCACCAGCAGTGAGGGGGCGAACACTGAAGCTTTCTTT. The whole variable domain, filled in from reference TRBV15 and TRBJ1-1, reads DAMVIQNPRYQVTQFGKPVTLSCSQTLNHNVMYWYQQKSSQAPKLLFHYYDKDFNNEADTPDNFQSRRPNTSFCFLDIRSPGLGDTAMYLCATSSEGANTEAFFGQGTRLTVV.

The chain employs TRBV7-2 and TRBJ2-1; 10 nucleotides match TRBD2. Looked up from germline, CDR1 is SGHTA and CDR2 is FQGNSA. Trimming took 1 base from V and 8 from J; bases not matched to a gene: 8. The CDR3 has 16 residues. The CDR3, as DNA: TGTGCCAGCAGCTTAGGAAGAGCGGGGGGGCGCGATGAGCAGTTCTTC. Protein product: CASSLGRAGGRDEQFF.

The genes are TRBV6-1 and TRBJ2-1, with a possible D match to TRBD2 (5 bases). Germline CDR1 MNHNS, CDR2 SASEGT. Trimming took off 1 base at V and 3 bases at J, with 10 bases between the two ends. This CDR3 has 15 residues. CDR3 nucleotides: TGTGCCAGCAGTGAAGAACTAGTAGGCTACAATGAGCAGTTCTTC. It encodes CASSEELVGYNEQFF.

This chain uses TRBV3-1 with TRBJ2-7, with D possibly matching TRBD1 (6 bases). Trimming left V 4 bases short and J 7 bases short, with 11 bases between. The germline CDR1 and CDR2 sequences are LGHDT and YNNKEL (reference sequence). The CDR3 runs 12 residues. The CDR3 protein is CASSPVRGEQYF. CDR3 DNA: TGTGCCAGCAGCCCAGTGAGGGGGGAGCAGTACTTC.

This chain connects TRBV4-2 to TRBJ2-7, with a weak D call TRBD2 (6 bases). Trimming left V 1 base short and J 3 bases short, with 19 bases between. The CDR3 length is 17 residues. Germline V gives CDR1 LGHNA, CDR2 YNFKEQ. The CDR3 DNA reads TGTGCCAGCAGCCAAGTGGGCCTGACTAGTACTTACTACGAGCAGTACTTC. Its translation: CASSQVGLTSTYYEQYF.

The chain has TRBV5-4 and TRBJ2-4, with D perhaps TRBD1 (6 bases). The ends were cut back, 4 bases at V and 6 bases at J, with 17 bases in the middle. The germline gives CDR1 SGHNT, CDR2 YYREEE (reference sequence). The CDR3 covers 15 residues. The CDR3 sequence is CASSIPGHSGNIQYF. The DNA of the CDR3 is TGTGCCAGCAGCATTCCGGGACACTCGGGAAACATTCAGTACTTC. Supplemented by reference TRBV5-4 and TRBJ2-4, the full variable domain reads ETGVTQSPTHLIKTRGQQVTLRCSSQSGHNTVSWYQQALGQGPQFIFQYYREEENGRGNFPPRFSGLQFPNYSSELNVNALELDDSALYLCASSIPGHSGNIQYFGAGTRLSVL.

This clonotype has a count of ten or more. The chain carries TRBV12-3 or TRBV12-4 and TRBJ2-6; D gene ambiguous. The CDR3 loop spans 15 amino acids. V lost 3 bases, J lost 0 bases, and 6 bases lay in between. The CDR3 sequence is CASSFKSSGANVLTF. CDR3 nucleotide sequence: TGTGCCAGCAGTTTCAAGAGCTCTGGGGCCAACGTCCTGACTTTC.

This clonotype has just one count. J is TRBJ2-2 and V is TRBV29-1; weak D call: TRBD2 (6 bases). Germline CDR1 and CDR2: SQVTM and ANQGSEA. This CDR3 is built from 13 residues. Deletions cut 2 bases from V and 7 bases from J, with 11 bases between. The CDR3 nucleotides read TGCAGCGTTGAACCCTCCGGGGGCGGGGAGCTGTTTTTT. It is translated as CSVEPSGGGELFF.